The present T cell receptor beta chain was sequenced within a study of shared clonotypes between healthy human individuals. Every donor was a Caucasian adult from Nashville, Tennessee. With regard to this clone: Its antigen is not identified.

Study conclusions and caveats: Generation of non-shared clonotypes was less probable than generation of clonotypes shared by all four donors. Sharing across four donors was highest in naive CD4 (roughly 5%) and lowest in memory CD8 (about 0.4%).

Authors' processing steps: With immunoSEQ giving junction-only sequences and no quality scores, filtering differed. TCRdb's table, derived via immunoSEQ multiplex PCR, lists solely in-frame clones and lacks some. V and J calls and clone size are those listed in that table; D and trimming were worked out from the DNA. The data contain some 2 million clones, 85% to 95% of them singletons. The germline CDR1 and CDR2 sequences are MNHNY and SVGAGI (reference sequence). Trimming cost V 5 bases and J 3 bases; bases outside gene matches: 8. The CDR3 length is 16 residues. This TCR came from a man aged 18-30 years in good health. The chain has TRBV6-6 and TRBJ2-7; 12 positions match TRBD2. The sample comprised naive CD4+ T cells sorted from blood. Subset: CD45RA+ positively selected. This CDR3 is CASSAGGLAGLYEQYF. The CDR3, as DNA: TGTGCCAGCAGTGCCGGAGGACTAGCGGGGCTCTACGAGCAGTACTTC.